The entry below gives a single TCR beta chain sequence along with its context. V lost 0 bases and J lost 4; bases outside the gene matches: 4. This CDR3 is 16 amino acids long. The germline gives CDR1 MNHNY, CDR2 SVGAGI (reference sequence). Sequenced by immunoSEQ multiplex PCR; TCRdb stores in-frame clones only, minus some. The sample consists of over 250,000 clones, roughly 86% of them appearing once. The data belong to a study of Ad26.COV2.S vaccination and SARS-CoV-2 variants. About the research overall: Ad26.COV2.S given intramuscularly, once or twice 56 days apart.

Treatment indicated: approximately 18 received Ad26.COV2.S at low or high dose, single or two shots; five or six received placebo; per-sample allocation not given. It was on day 63 after the first vaccine or placebo injection that samples were taken. Adults aged 18-55 years in Boston included the donor. As its vector, the vaccine had Ad26, which expressed Wuhan-strain SARS-CoV-2 spike. The rearrangement links TRBV6-6 to TRBJ2-1; 9 positions match TRBD1. Sequenced material: peripheral blood, taken in a trial of Ad26.COV2.S vaccine versus placebo. The TCR was taken from a person aged 18-60 years who received the Ad26.COV2.S COVID-19 vaccine or a placebo. The CDR3 nucleotides are TGTGCCAGCAGTTACTCGGGGACAGGGTCTTACAATGAGCAGTTCTTC. The encoded protein is CASSYSGTGSYNEQFF.